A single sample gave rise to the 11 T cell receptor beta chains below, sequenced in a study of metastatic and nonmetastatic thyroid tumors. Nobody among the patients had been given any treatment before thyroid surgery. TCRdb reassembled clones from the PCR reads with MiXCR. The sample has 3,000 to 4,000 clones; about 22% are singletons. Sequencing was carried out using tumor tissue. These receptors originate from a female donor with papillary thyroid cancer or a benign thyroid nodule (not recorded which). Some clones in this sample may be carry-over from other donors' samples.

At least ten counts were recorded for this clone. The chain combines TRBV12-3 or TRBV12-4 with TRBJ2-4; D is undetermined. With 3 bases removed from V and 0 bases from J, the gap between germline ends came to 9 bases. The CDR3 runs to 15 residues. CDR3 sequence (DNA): TGTGCCAGCAGTTTGGGCAGTCTAGCCAAAAACATTCAGTACTTC. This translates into CASSLGSLAKNIQYF.

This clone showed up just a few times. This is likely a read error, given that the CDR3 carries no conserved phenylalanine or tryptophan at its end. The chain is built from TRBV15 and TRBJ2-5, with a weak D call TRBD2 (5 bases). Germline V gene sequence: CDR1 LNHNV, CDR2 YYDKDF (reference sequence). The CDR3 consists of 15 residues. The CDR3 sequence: CATSGDPASYLSQYL. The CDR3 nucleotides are TGTGCCACCAGCGGAGATCCTGCTAGCTACTTGTCCCAGTACCTC.

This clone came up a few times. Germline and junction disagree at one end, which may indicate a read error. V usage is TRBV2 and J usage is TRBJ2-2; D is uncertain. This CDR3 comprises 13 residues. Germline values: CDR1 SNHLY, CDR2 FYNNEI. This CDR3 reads CASDDVGTEELFF. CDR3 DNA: TGTGCCAGCGACGACGTAGGCACCGAGGAGCTGTTTTTT.

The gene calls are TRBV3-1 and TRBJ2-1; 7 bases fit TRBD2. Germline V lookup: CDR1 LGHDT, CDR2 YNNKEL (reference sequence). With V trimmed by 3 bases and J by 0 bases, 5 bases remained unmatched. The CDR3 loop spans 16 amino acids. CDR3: CASSQRGGSSYNEQFF. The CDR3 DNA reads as TGTGCCAGCAGCCAGCGCGGCGGGAGCTCCTACAATGAGCAGTTCTTC.

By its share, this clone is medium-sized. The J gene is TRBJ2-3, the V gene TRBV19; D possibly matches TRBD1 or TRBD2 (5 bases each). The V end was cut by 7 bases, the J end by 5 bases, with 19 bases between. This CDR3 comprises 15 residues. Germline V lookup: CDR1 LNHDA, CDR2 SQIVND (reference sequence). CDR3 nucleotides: TGTGCCAGTAACCGAGGGGCGGAGGTGGTAGATACGCAGTATTTT. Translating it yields CASNRGAEVVDTQYF.

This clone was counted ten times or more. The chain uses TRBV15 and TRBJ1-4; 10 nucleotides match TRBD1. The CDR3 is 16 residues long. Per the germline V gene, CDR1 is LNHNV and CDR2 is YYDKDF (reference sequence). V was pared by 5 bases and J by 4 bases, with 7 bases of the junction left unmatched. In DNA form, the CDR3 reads TGTGCCACCAGCGCAGGACAGGGGGGCAATAATGAAAAACTGTTTTTT. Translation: CATSAGQGGNNEKLFF.

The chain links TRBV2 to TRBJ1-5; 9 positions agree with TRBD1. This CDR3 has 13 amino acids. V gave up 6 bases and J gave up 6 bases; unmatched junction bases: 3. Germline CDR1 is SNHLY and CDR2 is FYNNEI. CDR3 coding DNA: TGTGCCAGCAGGGGGACAGGGATTCAGCCCCAGCATTTT. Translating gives CASRGTGIQPQHF.

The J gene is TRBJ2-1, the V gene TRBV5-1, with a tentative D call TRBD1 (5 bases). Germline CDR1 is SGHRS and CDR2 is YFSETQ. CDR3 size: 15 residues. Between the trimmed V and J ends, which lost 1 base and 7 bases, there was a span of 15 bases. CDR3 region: CASSLPRQSPNEQFF. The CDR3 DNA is TGCGCCAGCAGCTTGCCTAGACAGAGCCCGAATGAGCAGTTCTTC.

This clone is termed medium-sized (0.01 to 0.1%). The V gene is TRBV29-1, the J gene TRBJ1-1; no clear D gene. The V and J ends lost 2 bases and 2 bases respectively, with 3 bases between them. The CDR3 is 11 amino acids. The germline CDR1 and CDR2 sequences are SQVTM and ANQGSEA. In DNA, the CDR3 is TGCAGCGTTGAACACAACACTGAAGCTTTCTTT. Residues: CSVEHNTEAFF.

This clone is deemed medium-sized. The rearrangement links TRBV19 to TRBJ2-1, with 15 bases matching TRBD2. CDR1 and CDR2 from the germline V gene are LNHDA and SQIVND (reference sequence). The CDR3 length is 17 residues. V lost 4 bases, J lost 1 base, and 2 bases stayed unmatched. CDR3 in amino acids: CASSTGTSGRSYNEQFF. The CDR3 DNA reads TGTGCCAGTAGTACCGGGACTAGCGGGAGGTCCTACAATGAGCAGTTCTTC.

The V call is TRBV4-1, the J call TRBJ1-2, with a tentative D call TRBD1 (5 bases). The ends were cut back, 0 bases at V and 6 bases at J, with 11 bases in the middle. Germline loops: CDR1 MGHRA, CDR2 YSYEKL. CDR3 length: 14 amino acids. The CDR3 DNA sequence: TGCGCCAGCAGCCAAGAACAGGTTGGGGATGGCTACACCTTC. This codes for CASSQEQVGDGYTF.